This entry concerns a single TCR beta chain. The data were obtained in a study of blood T cell repertoires in COVID-19. Data came from immunoSEQ multiplex PCR; TCRdb stores just in-frame clones and leaves some out. The table lists under 200,000 clones, more than 75% of them singletons. This CDR3 is 14 amino acids long. Germline V gives CDR1 SGHNT, CDR2 YYREEE (reference sequence). V lost 7 bases, J lost 3 bases, and 2 bases stayed unmatched. The gene calls are TRBV5-4 and TRBJ2-1; 12 bases agree with TRBD2. This receptor was identified in a man younger than 35 with active or convalescent COVID-19. Sequencing was performed on peripheral blood. CDR3 in DNA: TGTGCCAGCCTACTAGCGGGGGGCTACAATGAGCAGTTCTTC. Amino acid sequence: CASLLAGGYNEQFF.